This T cell receptor beta chain was recorded in a study of T cell repertoires in cytomegalovirus infection. About the research overall: TCR beta signatures that were public indicated CMV infection and matching HLA type. General observations from the study: The response measured ex vivo was dominated by TCR beta clonotypes (HLA-C-restricted and CMV-specific).

TCRdb itself ran the reads through MiXCR, one entry per CDR3 protein. The sample lists about half a million distinct CDR3 sequences, more than 40% seen once, with 35% to 50% in the top ten. With respect to this clonotype: Its matching antigen is unknown.

This specimen consisted of cultured PBMCs, obtained from culture after CMV antigen stimulation. The receptor's source is a human donor in good health (CMV status not recorded). Some clones in this sample may be carry-over from other donors' samples.

The CDR3 nucleotides read TGTGCCAGCAGCTTATCTCGACTAGCGGGCAAGGGAGATACGCAGTATTTT. Translated: CASSLSRLAGKGDTQYF. J is TRBJ2-3 and V is TRBV7-8, with 10 bases fitting TRBD2. The CDR3 totals 17 residues. V dropped 2 bases and J dropped 5; count of bases not matched to a gene: 10. Germline CDR1 SGHVS, CDR2 FQNEAQ.